A selection of T cell receptor beta chains follows, all from one sample in a study of HIV-infected patients and healthy controls. TCRdb fed the 5' RACE reads into MiXCR, producing one record per CDR3 protein. The table has some 20,000 distinct CDR3 sequences, 12% seen once; the top ten hold approximately 12%. The sequencing sample was made of blood. The receptors stem from an adult in good health. Both conserved end residues are part of each CDR3.

v_call	cdr3_length	j_call	cdr3_aa
TRBV6-5	15	TRBJ2-6	CASKREFTGANVLTF
TRBV6-5	15	TRBJ1-1	CASSYSLRGNTEAFF
TRBV11-3	15	TRBJ2-1	CASSSPQGSYNEQFF
TRBV28	15	TRBJ2-4	CASSLFGRVQNIQYF
TRBV12-3/TRBV12-4	12	TRBJ1-3	CASRDSGNTIYF
TRBV14	19	TRBJ2-1	CASSQGKVTSGAVPREQFF
TRBV11-2	11	TRBJ1-1	CASSSWGEAFF
TRBV10-2	13	TRBJ2-5	CASSESNWKTQYF
TRBV5-4	14	TRBJ1-2	CASSLSAANYGYTF
TRBV5-1	19	TRBJ2-6	CASSLEGQFSAAGANVLTF
TRBV4-2	15	TRBJ1-1	CASSQVSPGGTEAFF
TRBV7-9	16	TRBJ2-3	CASTLGPSRTTDTQYF
TRBV5-1	15	TRBJ1-1	CASSFQVDRNTEAFF
TRBV5-5	16	TRBJ2-3	CASSLGGTSASDTQYF
TRBV12-3/TRBV12-4	12	TRBJ1-1	CASSPGTLEAFF
TRBV12-3/TRBV12-4	13	TRBJ2-3	CASEYRGTDTQYF
TRBV12-3/TRBV12-4	11	TRBJ1-2	CATRAPRGYTF
TRBV28	15	TRBJ2-6	CASSLSVSGANVLTF
TRBV6-2/TRBV6-3	11	TRBJ2-3	CASSMGYTQYF
TRBV18	18	TRBJ2-1	CASSPTTIRGLSYNEQFF
TRBV6-1	14	TRBJ2-6	CASSGGTGANVLTF
TRBV7-2	13	TRBJ1-5	CASSLEVNQPQHF
TRBV12-3/TRBV12-4	16	TRBJ2-2	CASSHSLGQGSGELFF
TRBV5-4	16	TRBJ2-2	CASSQSVQTHTGELFF
TRBV7-9	14	TRBJ1-1	CASSLERVGTRTFF
TRBV28	16	TRBJ1-3	CASSLRRGLPGNTIYF
TRBV19	16	TRBJ1-4	CASSSGPGQGDEKLFF
TRBV3-1	15	TRBJ2-3	CASSQVAARTDTQYF
TRBV19	16	TRBJ1-6	CASTRNLGQGISPLHF
TRBV6-5	18	TRBJ1-5	CASSSSTMTDDSNQPQHF
TRBV12-3/TRBV12-4	14	TRBJ1-5	CASSLLGRNQPQHF
TRBV9	14	TRBJ1-6	CASSVDLVNSPLHF
TRBV13	11	TRBJ2-7	CASSATYEQYF
TRBV4-3	14	TRBJ2-7	CASSQVEGTGEQYF
TRBV11-1	14	TRBJ2-5	CASSPLRTQETQYF
TRBV19	17	TRBJ1-5	CASSIPLVSPGNQPQHF
TRBV30	13	TRBJ2-7	CAWTGWGSDEQYF
TRBV29-1	13	TRBJ2-1	CSVKRGGGNEQFF
TRBV28	12	TRBJ2-7	CASGTWRDEQYF
TRBV12-5	13	TRBJ1-5	CASGLDVSQPQHF
TRBV29-1	14	TRBJ2-1	CSVGGTLVYNEQFF
TRBV7-2	15	TRBJ2-7	CASSPGSYGVSEQYF
TRBV20-1	12	TRBJ1-4	CSASAGREKLFF
TRBV5-5	13	TRBJ1-1	CASSLVDSTEAFF
TRBV7-9	15	TRBJ1-4	CASSPPTDKIEKLFF
TRBV14	14	TRBJ2-7	CASSQVAGWYEQYF
TRBV4-3	18	TRBJ2-2	CASSQDLAGGLSTGELFF
TRBV6-2/TRBV6-3	14	TRBJ1-1	CASSIRTGGDEAFF
TRBV20-1	16	TRBJ1-2	CSATGTGEGPNYGYTF
TRBV2	15	TRBJ1-4	CASSEFLATNEKLFF
TRBV7-9	18	TRBJ2-3	CASSPSPLQGPSTDTQYF
TRBV11-2	16	TRBJ2-3	CASSTWGQVQKDTQYF
TRBV2	15	TRBJ1-1	CASSELTGRGTEAFF
TRBV27	13	TRBJ1-1	CASSYQVNTEAFF
TRBV5-1	14	TRBJ1-1	CASSEQGFGTEAFF
TRBV7-2	15	TRBJ2-3	CASSPTSGGLDTQYF